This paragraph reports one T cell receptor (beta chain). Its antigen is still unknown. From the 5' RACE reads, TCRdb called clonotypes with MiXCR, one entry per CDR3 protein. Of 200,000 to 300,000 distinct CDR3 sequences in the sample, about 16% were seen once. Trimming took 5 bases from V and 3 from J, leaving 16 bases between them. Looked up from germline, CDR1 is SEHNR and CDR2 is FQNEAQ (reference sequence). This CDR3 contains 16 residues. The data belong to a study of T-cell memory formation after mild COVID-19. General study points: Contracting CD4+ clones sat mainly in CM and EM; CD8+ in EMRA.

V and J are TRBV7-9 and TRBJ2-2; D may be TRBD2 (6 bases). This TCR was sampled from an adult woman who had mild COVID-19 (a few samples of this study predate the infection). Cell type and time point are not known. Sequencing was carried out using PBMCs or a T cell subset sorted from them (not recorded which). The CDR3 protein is CASSTPLEGHTGELFF. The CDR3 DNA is TGTGCCAGCAGCACCCCTTTGGAGGGGCACACCGGGGAGCTGTTTTTT.